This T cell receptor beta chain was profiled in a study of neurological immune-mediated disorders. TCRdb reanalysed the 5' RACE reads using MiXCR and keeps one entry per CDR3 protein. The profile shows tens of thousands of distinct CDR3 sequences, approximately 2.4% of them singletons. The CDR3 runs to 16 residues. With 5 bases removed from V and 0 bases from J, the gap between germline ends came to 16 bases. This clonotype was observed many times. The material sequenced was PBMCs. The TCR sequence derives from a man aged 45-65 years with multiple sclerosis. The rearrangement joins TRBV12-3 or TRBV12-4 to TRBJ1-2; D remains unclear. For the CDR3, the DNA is TGTGCCAGCAGTCGAACAAACCGGGGAACTAACTATGGCTACACCTTC. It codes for CASSRTNRGTNYGYTF.